These 20 T cell receptor beta chains originate from one sample sequenced in a study of T cell responses to AZD1222 COVID-19 vaccine. The method was immunoSEQ multiplex PCR; TCRdb's version includes in-frame clones alone and lacks a portion of them. The sample has 150,000 to 200,000 clones, approximately 94% seen once; the top ten hold approximately 4.6%. This specimen consisted of peripheral blood, obtained 28 days after the second AZD1222 dose. Source of these receptors: an adult who received the AZD1222 COVID-19 vaccine.

The chain couples TRBV11-2 to TRBJ1-2, with D unresolved. Between the trimmed V and J ends, which lost 1 base and 8 bases, there was a span of 8 bases. The CDR3 runs 12 residues. Germline loops: CDR1 SGHAT, CDR2 FQNNGV. The CDR3 protein is CASSLGHTGYTF. DNA of the CDR3: TGTGCCAGCAGCTTAGGACACACCGGCTACACCTTC.

The chain has TRBV7-8 and TRBJ2-3, with D possibly TRBD1 on 6 matching bases. CDR1 SGHVS and CDR2 FQNEAQ come from the germline V gene. V was trimmed by 4 bases and J by 2 bases, leaving 10 bases between them. The CDR3 is 14 amino acids. The CDR3 DNA follows: TGTGCCAGCAGCTGGACAGACCCCACAGATACGCAGTATTTT. Protein: CASSWTDPTDTQYF.

V and J are TRBV3-1 (or the pseudogene TRBV3-2) and TRBJ1-2; 7 positions agree with TRBD1. The CDR3 contains 15 residues. The germline gives CDR1 LGHDT, CDR2 YNNKEL (reference sequence). With V trimmed by 6 bases and J by 0 bases, 7 bases remained unmatched. This chain's CDR3 is CASRSSGTANYGYTF. CDR3 sequence (DNA): TGTGCCAGCAGGTCTTCCGGGACAGCTAACTATGGCTACACCTTC.

This chain links TRBV4-1 with TRBJ2-3; 8 positions agree with TRBD2. With 0 bases clipped from V and 6 bases from J, the junction kept 8 bases outside the gene matches. CDR1 is MGHRA, CDR2 YSYEKL, per germline. The CDR3 is 16 residues long. The CDR3 protein is CASSQDSGDRGDTQYF. The DNA for the CDR3 is TGCGCCAGCAGCCAAGATAGCGGGGACCGGGGGGATACGCAGTATTTT.

This chain connects TRBV18 to TRBJ1-5; the D is unclear. Between the trimmed V and J ends, which lost 2 bases and 2 bases, there was a span of 7 bases. The CDR3 has 14 residues. Germline values: CDR1 KGHSH, CDR2 LQKENI. The CDR3: CASSPESGNQPQHF. CDR3 in DNA: TGTGCCAGCTCACCAGAGTCAGGCAATCAGCCCCAGCATTTT.

The chain recombines TRBV19 with TRBJ1-5; D is uncertain. Germline-derived CDR1 and CDR2 are LNHDA and SQIVND (reference sequence). The V end was cut by 5 bases, the J end by 0 bases, with 5 bases between. The CDR3 loop spans 13 amino acids. The CDR3, as DNA: TGTGCCAGTAGTTCTCTTAGCAATCAGCCCCAGCATTTT. Translated: CASSSLSNQPQHF.

This chain joins TRBV18 and TRBJ2-7, with 8 bases fitting TRBD1. The J segment lost 2 bases and the V segment lost 5 bases, leaving 8 bases of the junction unmatched. CDR3 length: 15 amino acids. Germline V CDR1 and CDR2: KGHSH, LQKENI. The CDR3 sequence is CASSLQGGAAYEQYF. DNA for the CDR3: TGTGCCAGCTCATTACAGGGGGGCGCCGCCTACGAGCAGTACTTC. Looking up the rest from reference TRBV18 and TRBJ2-7 gives the full variable domain: NAGVMQNPRHLVRRRGQEARLRCSPMKGHSHVYWYRQLPEEGLKFMVYLQKENIIDESGMPKERFSAEFPKEGPSILRIQQVVRGDSAAYFCASSLQGGAAYEQYFGPGTRLTVT.

V and J are TRBV7-9 and TRBJ2-2; the match to TRBD2 covers 10 bases. The CDR3 length is 17 residues. The germline CDR1 and CDR2 sequences are SEHNR and FQNEAQ (reference sequence). J lost 5 bases, V lost 6 bases, and 12 bases had no gene match. The CDR3 region has the DNA TGTGCCAGCAGTCCCGCCGGACTAGCGGTGAGGACCGGGGAGCTGTTTTTT. Translated, it gives CASSPAGLAVRTGELFF.

The CDR3 region has the DNA TGTGCCAGCAGAACTAGCGGGTTCACCGGGGAGCTGTTTTTT. This sequence encodes CASRTSGFTGELFF. The chain employs TRBV28 and TRBJ2-2, with TRBD2 matching 9 bases. V shed 6 bases, J shed 4 bases, and the junction held 3 bases outside the gene matches. Germline values: CDR1 MDHEN, CDR2 SYDVKM. This CDR3 region has 14 residues.

The chain couples TRBV5-1 to TRBJ1-5; unclear D gene. In germline, CDR1 is SGHRS, CDR2 YFSETQ. The CDR3 has 14 amino acids. Trimming pared 4 bases from V and 7 bases from J, leaving 15 bases between. The CDR3 DNA sequence: TGCGCCAGCAGCCTGACGGTTTCGGGACAGCCCCAGCATTTT. Translated, it gives CASSLTVSGQPQHF.

The chain uses TRBV5-1 and TRBJ2-7, with D maybe TRBD1 (6 bases). Germline lookup yields CDR1 SGHRS and CDR2 YFSETQ. Trimming took 0 bases from V and 1 from J, leaving 20 bases between them. The CDR3 runs to 18 residues. The CDR3 DNA reads TGCGCCAGCAGCTTGGGGTCTGCAGGGGCCCCGTTGTCCTACGAGCAGTACTTC. Translation: CASSLGSAGAPLSYEQYF.

This clone has a handful of counts. The chain employs TRBV19 and TRBJ1-1, with D uncertain. With 3 bases removed from V and 0 bases from J, the gap between germline ends came to 8 bases. The germline V gene has CDR1 LNHDA and CDR2 SQIVND (reference sequence). The CDR3 runs 14 residues. The chain's CDR3 is CASSIRHLNTEAFF. DNA of the CDR3: TGTGCCAGTAGTATTCGACACCTGAACACTGAAGCTTTCTTT.

This chain links TRBV7-3 with TRBJ2-7, with 10 positions matching TRBD2. This CDR3 spans 14 amino acids. V shed 1 base and J 3 bases; nucleotides not matched to a gene: 0. CDR1 SGHTA and CDR2 FQGTGA come from the germline V gene. CDR3 bases: TGTGCCAGCAGCTTAATAGCGGGAGGCTACGAGCAGTACTTC. It yields the protein CASSLIAGGYEQYF.

The chain recombines TRBV7-8 with TRBJ2-2; perhaps TRBD2 as D (6 bases). Germline V gene data show CDR1 as SGHVS and CDR2 as FQNEAQ. V dropped 1 base and J dropped 3 bases, with 12 bases sitting between them. This CDR3 is built from 16 residues. CDR3: CASSLVSGSDTGELFF. DNA of the CDR3: TGTGCCAGCAGCTTAGTATCCGGGAGTGACACCGGGGAGCTGTTTTTT.

The V and J genes are TRBV10-3 and TRBJ1-5; 9 bases align to TRBD1. J gave up 4 bases and V 6 bases, and 4 bases lay outside the gene matches. CDR3 length equals 14 residues. Germline CDR1 and CDR2: ENHRY and SYGVKD. CDR3 nucleotide sequence: TGTGCCATCAGGGGACAGGGAGAAAATCAGCCCCAGCATTTT. Amino acid sequence: CAIRGQGENQPQHF.

V and J are TRBV2 and TRBJ1-1; TRBD1 is a possible D gene (5 bases). This CDR3 region has 13 residues. V lost 4 bases, J lost 0 bases, and 6 bases lay in between. Germline loops: CDR1 SNHLY, CDR2 FYNNEI. CDR3: CASSVDMNTEAFF. CDR3 sequence (DNA): TGTGCCAGCAGTGTGGACATGAACACTGAAGCTTTCTTT. Full variable domain (outside the CDR3, taken from reference TRBV2 and TRBJ1-1): EPEVTQTPSHQVTQMGQEVILRCVPISNHLYFYWYRQILGQKVEFLVSFYNNEISEKSEIFDDQFSVERPDGSNFTLKIRSTKLEDSAMYFCASSVDMNTEAFFGQGTRLTVV.

The rearrangement uses TRBV28 and TRBJ2-2; TRBD1 aligns across 8 bases. Germline loops: CDR1 MDHEN, CDR2 SYDVKM. The CDR3 covers 15 residues. Trimming at V came to 8 bases and at J to 5 bases, leaving 10 bases not matched to a gene. This CDR3 reads CASRQQGARTGELFF. CDR3 nucleotides: TGTGCCAGCCGACAGCAGGGGGCACGGACCGGGGAGCTGTTTTTT.

The V call is TRBV6-2 or TRBV6-3, the J call TRBJ1-1; D is perhaps TRBD1 (5 bases). The V gene's germline CDR1 is MNHEY and CDR2 SVGEGT. This CDR3 region has 14 residues. The V end was cut by 6 bases, the J end by 6 bases, with 17 bases between. CDR3 amino acids: CASSPYRVGAEAFF. The CDR3 DNA reads TGTGCCAGCAGCCCGTACCGTGTGGGGGCTGAAGCTTTCTTT.

This chain joins TRBV27 and TRBJ2-3; 11 nucleotides agree with TRBD2. CDR1 MNHEY and CDR2 SMNVEV come from the germline V gene (reference sequence). V trimming: 7 bases; J trimming: 3 bases; junction bases outside the gene matches: 6. The CDR3 is 15 residues long. CDR3 bases: TGTGCCAGCAAACAACTAGCGGGAGTGACAGATACGCAGTATTTT. Its translation: CASKQLAGVTDTQYF.

J is TRBJ2-1 and V is TRBV11-2, with 8 bases lining up with TRBD2. Germline V lookup: CDR1 SGHAT, CDR2 FQNNGV. Trimming took 6 bases from V and 10 from J; bases not matched to a gene: 17. The CDR3 length is 16 residues. The CDR3 nucleotides read TGTGCCAGCAGTCGTGTAGCGGGACACCTCAGGGGAGAGCAGTTCTTC. This gives the protein CASSRVAGHLRGEQFF.